This TCR beta chain was identified in a study of blood T cell repertoires in COVID-19. At the level of the study: Samples came from the United States, Italy and Spain, spanning acute and convalescent COVID-19. PBMCs, B-cell-depleted T cells, or T cells provided the cDNA or gDNA that made up the material.

Original processing methods: Estimation of nucleated cell counts relied on the amplification of reference gene primers. Assay used: immunoSEQ multiplex PCR; TCRdb lists only in-frame clones, some missing. V and J calls and clone size come straight from that table; D and trimming were deduced from the DNA. The sample shows about 250,000 clones, just under 85% of them seen only once. Sequencing was carried out using peripheral blood. The sequence came from a woman in her fifties or sixties with active or convalescent COVID-19.

The CDR3 loop is CASSVVSSGVEQFF. Here the CDR3 DNA reads TGTGCCAGCAGCGTAGTGAGTAGCGGAGTTGAGCAGTTCTTC. The chain has TRBV9 and TRBJ2-1; maybe TRBD2 (6 bases). Germline CDR1 SGDLS, CDR2 YYNGEE. CDR3 length equals 14 residues. Trimming removed 0 bases at V and 9 bases at J, with 13 bases between.